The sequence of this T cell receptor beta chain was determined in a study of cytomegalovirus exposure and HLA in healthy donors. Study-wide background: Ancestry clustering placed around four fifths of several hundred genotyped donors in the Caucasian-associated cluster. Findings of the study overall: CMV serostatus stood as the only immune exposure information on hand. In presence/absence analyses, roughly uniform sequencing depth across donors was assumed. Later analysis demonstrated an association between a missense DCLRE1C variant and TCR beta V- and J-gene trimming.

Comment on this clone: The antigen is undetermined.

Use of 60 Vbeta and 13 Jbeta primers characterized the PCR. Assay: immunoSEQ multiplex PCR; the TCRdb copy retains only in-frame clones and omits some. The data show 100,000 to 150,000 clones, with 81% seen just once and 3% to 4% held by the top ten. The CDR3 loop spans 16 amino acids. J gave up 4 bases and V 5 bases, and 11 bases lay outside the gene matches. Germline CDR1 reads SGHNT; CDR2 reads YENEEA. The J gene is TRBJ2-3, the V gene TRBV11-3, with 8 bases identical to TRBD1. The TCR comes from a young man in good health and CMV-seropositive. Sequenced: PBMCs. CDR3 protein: CASSSRGQGRPDTQYF. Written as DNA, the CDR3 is TGTGCCAGCAGCAGCCGCGGACAGGGAAGACCAGATACGCAGTATTTT.